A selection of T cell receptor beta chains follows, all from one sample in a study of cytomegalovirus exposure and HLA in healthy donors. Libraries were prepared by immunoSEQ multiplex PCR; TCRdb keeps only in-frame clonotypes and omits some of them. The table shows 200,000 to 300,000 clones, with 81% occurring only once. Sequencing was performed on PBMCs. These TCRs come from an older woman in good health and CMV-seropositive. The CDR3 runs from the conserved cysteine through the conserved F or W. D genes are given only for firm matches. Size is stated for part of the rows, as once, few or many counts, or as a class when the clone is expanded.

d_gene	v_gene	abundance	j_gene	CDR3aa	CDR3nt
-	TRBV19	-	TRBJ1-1	CASSIGFVLSEAFF	TGTGCCAGTAGTATAGGCTTCGTACTCTCTGAAGCTTTCTTT
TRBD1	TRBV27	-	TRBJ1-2	CASSYRGGNYGYTF	TGTGCCAGCAGTTACAGGGGCGGCAACTATGGCTACACCTTC
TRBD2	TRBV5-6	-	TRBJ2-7	CASSLEASGTYEQYF	TGTGCCAGCAGCTTGGAGGCTAGCGGGACCTACGAGCAGTACTTC
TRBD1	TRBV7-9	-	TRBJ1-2	CASSLAWDRTNYGYTF	TGTGCCAGCAGCTTAGCATGGGACAGAACTAACTATGGCTACACCTTC
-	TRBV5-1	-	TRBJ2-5	CASSLEPSTSLYQETQYF	TGCGCCAGCAGCTTGGAACCGAGCACCTCTCTGTACCAAGAGACCCAGTACTTC
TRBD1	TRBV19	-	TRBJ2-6	CASSIYRTGGPSGANVLTF	TGTGCCAGTAGTATTTACCGGACAGGGGGACCGTCTGGGGCCAACGTCCTGACTTTC
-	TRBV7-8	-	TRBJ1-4	CASSSGGRATNEKLFF	TGTGCCAGCAGCTCCGGGGGTAGAGCAACTAATGAAAAACTGTTTTTT
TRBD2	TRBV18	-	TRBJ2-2	CAGWTSGDNANTGELFF	TGTGCCGGATGGACTAGCGGGGATAATGCGAACACCGGGGAGCTGTTTTTT
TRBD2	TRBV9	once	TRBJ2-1	CASSVTAGDNEQFF	TGTGCCAGCAGCGTAACAGCGGGAGACAATGAGCAGTTCTTC
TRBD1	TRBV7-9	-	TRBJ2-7	CASSLGRGTGTYEQYF	TGTGCCAGCAGCTTAGGGAGGGGGACAGGGACCTACGAGCAGTACTTC
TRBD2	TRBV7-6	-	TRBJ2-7	CASSLGRTGTNRYEQYF	TGTGCCAGCAGCTTAGGAAGAACCGGGACTAATAGGTACGAGCAGTACTTC
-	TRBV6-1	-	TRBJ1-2	CASSERAGRANYGYTF	TGTGCCAGCAGTGAAAGGGCAGGGCGAGCTAACTATGGCTACACCTTC
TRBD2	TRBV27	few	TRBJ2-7	CASSLIQGSGKNYEQYF	TGTGCCAGCAGTTTAATCCAAGGTAGCGGGAAGAACTACGAGCAGTACTTC
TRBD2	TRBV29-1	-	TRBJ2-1	CSGITSGRAYEQFF	TGCAGCGGGATAACTAGCGGGAGGGCCTATGAGCAGTTCTTC
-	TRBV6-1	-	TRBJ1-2	CASSEPGYGYTF	TGTGCCAGCAGTGAACCAGGCTATGGCTACACCTTC